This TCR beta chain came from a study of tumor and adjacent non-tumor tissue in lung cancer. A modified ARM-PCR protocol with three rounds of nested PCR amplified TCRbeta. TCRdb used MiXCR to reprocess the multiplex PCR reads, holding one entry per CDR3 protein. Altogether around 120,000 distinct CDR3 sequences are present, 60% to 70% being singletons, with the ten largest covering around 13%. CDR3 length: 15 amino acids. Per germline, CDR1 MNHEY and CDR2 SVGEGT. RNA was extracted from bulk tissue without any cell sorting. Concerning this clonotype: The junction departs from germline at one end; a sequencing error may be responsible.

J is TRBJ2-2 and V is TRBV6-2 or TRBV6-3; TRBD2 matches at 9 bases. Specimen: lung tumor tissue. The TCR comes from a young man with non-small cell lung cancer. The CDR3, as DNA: TGTGCCAGCAGTTACTGCGGGAGGGCCACCAGGGAGCTGTTTTTT. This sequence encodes CASSYCGRATRELFF.